This is a list of T cell receptor beta chains from one sample in a study of T-cell reconstitution after alpha-beta-depleted transplantation in children. In TCRdb, the PCR reads were re-called with MiXCR into one record per CDR3 protein. The sample has about 240,000 distinct CDR3 sequences, about 11% seen once. The sample consisted of PBMCs from the stem cell graft donor, taken from the stem cell graft. Receptor source: a human donor who donated a stem cell graft to a child with acute lymphoblastic leukemia. Each CDR3 is given with its conserved first and last residue. Each record gives: V gene, clone size, D gene, J gene, CDR3 length, CDR3 DNA, CDR3 protein. The D gene is left open where the match is weak. Clone size appears in some rows only: once, few, many, or a class for an expanded clone.

TRBV20-1	many	.	TRBJ2-3	14	TGCAGTGCTGGCCGCTTAGGGGGCACAGATACGCAGTATTTT	CSAGRLGGTDTQYF
TRBV30	few	.	TRBJ2-2	12	TGTGCCTGGAACAGGCCCACCGGGGAGCTGTTTTTT	CAWNRPTGELFF
TRBV5-1	many	TRBD1	TRBJ2-7	15	TGCGCCAGCAGCCCGCGTACAGGGGATGCCTACGAGCAGTACTTC	CASSPRTGDAYEQYF
TRBV7-9	many	.	TRBJ1-1	12	TGTGCCAGCAGCCCTGGGGGAACTGAAGCTTTCTTT	CASSPGGTEAFF
TRBV20-1	many	TRBD2	TRBJ2-7	14	TGCAGTGCTTCCCGGACTAGCGGATCGTACGAGCAGTACTTC	CSASRTSGSYEQYF
TRBV9	many	.	TRBJ2-5	16	TGTGCCAGCAGCGTGGGGCTTCGCCTGGACCAAGAGACCCAGTACTTC	CASSVGLRLDQETQYF
TRBV9	many	TRBD2	TRBJ2-1	15	TGTGCCAGCCGCCAAGCGGGAGGATCCTACAATGAGCAGTTCTTC	CASRQAGGSYNEQFF
TRBV7-9	many	.	TRBJ2-3	14	TGTGCCAGCAGCCCCGGGACTTCCACAGATACGCAGTATTTT	CASSPGTSTDTQYF
TRBV28	.	TRBD1	TRBJ1-5	15	TGTGCCAGCAGTTTAGCAACAGGGGCCAATCAGCCCCAGCATTTT	CASSLATGANQPQHF
TRBV12-3/TRBV12-4	few	TRBD2	TRBJ2-1	19	TGTGCCAGCAGTTTAATCATTACTAGCGGGAGGGCTCGCTACAATGAGCAGTTCTTC	CASSLIITSGRARYNEQFF
TRBV3-1	many	.	TRBJ2-2	17	TGTGCCAGCAGCCTCCTAGGGGGGGCTGCGAACACCGGGGAGCTGTTTTTT	CASSLLGGAANTGELFF
TRBV4-2	many	TRBD2	TRBJ2-5	16	TGTGCCAGCAGCCGTTTAGCGGGAGTTGGGCAAGAGACCCAGTACTTC	CASSRLAGVGQETQYF
TRBV29-1	many	TRBD1	TRBJ1-2	13	TGCAGCGTGACAGGGGCCCTCCCCGATGGCTACACCTTC	CSVTGALPDGYTF
TRBV20-1	many	TRBD2	TRBJ2-3	15	TGCAGTGCTAGTCTGAGCGGGGCCAGCACAGATACGCAGTATTTT	CSASLSGASTDTQYF
TRBV9	many	.	TRBJ1-1	16	TGTGCCAGCAGCGTAGCTGGGCAGGGAGGGAACACTGAAGCTTTCTTT	CASSVAGQGGNTEAFF
TRBV11-1	.	.	TRBJ2-7	13	TGTGCCAGCAGCTCGCTGACAGGCTACGAGCAGTACTTC	CASSSLTGYEQYF
TRBV6-1	many	.	TRBJ1-1	13	TGTGCCAGCCTACTGGGAAGGGTTCAGATCGCTTTCTTT	CASLLGRVQIAFF
TRBV10-2	many	TRBD1	TRBJ2-3	14	TGCGCCAGCAGTGGGACAGGCGCCACAGATACGCAGTATTTT	CASSGTGATDTQYF
TRBV7-9	many	TRBD1	TRBJ2-7	14	TGTGCCAGCAGCTGGGACAGCACAACCGCCGAGCAGTACTTC	CASSWDSTTAEQYF
TRBV6-1	many	TRBD1	TRBJ2-2	15	TGTGCCAGCAGTCCCGGGACAGCCCTCACCGGGGAGCTGTTTTTT	CASSPGTALTGELFF
TRBV7-8	many	.	TRBJ2-1	16	TGTGCCAGCAGCTTAGGGCCACGGGGGCTCGACAATGAGCAGTTCTTC	CASSLGPRGLDNEQFF
TRBV6-5	.	.	TRBJ1-2	16	TGTGCCAGCAGTTACTACTTAGACAGTTCCTTCTATGGCTACACCTTC	CASSYYLDSSFYGYTF
TRBV2	many	TRBD1	TRBJ1-2	13	TGTGCCAGCGAGGGGGCAGCTAACTATGGCTACACCTTC	CASEGAANYGYTF
TRBV7-9	.	TRBD1	TRBJ1-1	15	TGTGCCAGCAGCCCAAGGACAGGGCAGAACACTGAAGCTTTCTTT	CASSPRTGQNTEAFF
TRBV11-3	.	.	TRBJ2-1	13	TGTGCCAGCAGCTTAGGGACAGTTCATGAGCAGTTCTTC	CASSLGTVHEQFF
TRBV15	many	.	TRBJ2-7	16	TGTGCCACCAGCAGAGACATATCCTTCGGCCGTCTCGAGCAGTACTTC	CATSRDISFGRLEQYF
TRBV7-2	many	TRBD1	TRBJ2-7	15	TGTGCCAGCAGTTCTACCACCGGGACAGGGGACGAGCAGTACTTC	CASSSTTGTGDEQYF
TRBV5-1	few	.	TRBJ2-1	15	TGCGCCAGCAGCTTGGACCCGGTCCGGGGTGTTGAGCAGTTCTTC	CASSLDPVRGVEQFF
TRBV20-1	many	.	TRBJ2-1	16	TGCAGTGCTAGACCCTTCGACAGAAGAAATTACAATGAGCAGTTCTTC	CSARPFDRRNYNEQFF
TRBV20-1	.	.	TRBJ1-5	12	TGCAGTGCTAGTCACAGCAATCAGCCCCAGCATTTT	CSASHSNQPQHF
TRBV7-3	.	TRBD2	TRBJ2-5	15	TGTGCCAGCAGCTCAACCGGGACTAGCGGAGAGACCCAGTACTTC	CASSSTGTSGETQYF
TRBV9	.	TRBD2	TRBJ2-1	14	TGTGCCAGCAGCGGTAGCGGGAAATGGAATGAGCAGTTCTTC	CASSGSGKWNEQFF
TRBV4-2	.	.	TRBJ2-5	13	TGTGCCAGCAGCCAGAGTAGGGAAGAGACCCAGTACTTC	CASSQSREETQYF
TRBV24-1	many	TRBD2	TRBJ2-3	15	TGTGCCACCAGTGACATAGCGGGGGAAGAAGATACGCAGTATTTT	CATSDIAGEEDTQYF
TRBV24-1	many	.	TRBJ2-5	15	TGTGCCACCAGTGACCATCAAGGGATTCAAGAGACCCAGTACTTC	CATSDHQGIQETQYF
TRBV28	.	.	TRBJ1-1	18	TGTGCCAGCACCCCCCGAGGGTTCGGTAGGGTTCGTGGCACTGAAGCTTTCTTT	CASTPRGFGRVRGTEAFF
TRBV4-3	.	.	TRBJ2-7	16	TGCGCCAGCAGCCAAGATGTCACCGTCACCATATACGAGCAGTACTTC	CASSQDVTVTIYEQYF
TRBV29-1	few	TRBD1	TRBJ2-3	14	TGCAGCGTGGGGACAGGGGGCCGCGCAGATACGCAGTATTTT	CSVGTGGRADTQYF
TRBV7-2	once	.	TRBJ1-5	16	TGTGCCAGCAGCTTAGCAGGGAGAGTGGACAATCAGCCCCAGCATTTT	CASSLAGRVDNQPQHF
TRBV20-1	many	TRBD2	TRBJ2-7	13	TGCAGTGCTAGTCCCGGGGGAGGGACGGAGCAGTACTTC	CSASPGGGTEQYF
TRBV30	many	TRBD1	TRBJ1-1	15	TGTGCCTGGAGTGCGCCGACAGGGCTGAACACTGAAGCTTTCTTT	CAWSAPTGLNTEAFF
TRBV5-6	many	.	TRBJ1-3	15	TGTGCCAGCAGCTTGGCTCCGAACTCTGGAAACACCATATATTTT	CASSLAPNSGNTIYF
TRBV10-3	many	TRBD1	TRBJ2-7	14	TGTGCCATCAGTGGACAGGGCAGCTCCTACGAGCAGTACTTC	CAISGQGSSYEQYF
TRBV7-2	many	.	TRBJ2-5	14	TGTGCCAGCAGCCCATCCGGATCTCAAGAGACCCAGTACTTC	CASSPSGSQETQYF
TRBV10-3	.	.	TRBJ1-1	15	TGTGCCATCAGTGAGTCTCAGGGCCTGAACACTGAAGCTTTCTTT	CAISESQGLNTEAFF
TRBV7-8	many	.	TRBJ2-7	12	TGTGCCAGCAGCTCGCCGGGTAACGAGCAGTACTTC	CASSSPGNEQYF
TRBV29-1	many	.	TRBJ1-5	13	TGCAGCGCCGGGGAATACAAGGATCAGCCCCAGCATTTT	CSAGEYKDQPQHF
TRBV12-3/TRBV12-4	many	TRBD2	TRBJ2-3	15	TGTGCCAGCAGTTTCCAGCGGGGGGCGAAAGATACGCAGTATTTT	CASSFQRGAKDTQYF
TRBV5-6	many	TRBD2	TRBJ2-3	18	TGTGCCAGCAGCTTGGCCGGGACTAGCGGGGGTAGCACAGATACGCAGTATTTT	CASSLAGTSGGSTDTQYF
TRBV18	many	.	TRBJ2-1	14	TGTGCCAGCTCACCGTCCGGGTTACTCAATGAGCAGTTCTTC	CASSPSGLLNEQFF
TRBV28	many	.	TRBJ2-7	15	TGTGCCAGCAGTTTCGGAGGGTCCTACCTACCGGAGCAGTACTTC	CASSFGGSYLPEQYF
TRBV10-3	many	TRBD1	TRBJ2-7	17	TGTGCCATCAGTGGGTTAAGGTCGAGACAGGGGTTCTACGAGCAGTACTTC	CAISGLRSRQGFYEQYF
TRBV6-1	few	.	TRBJ2-1	14	TGTGCCAGCCAAGCGGAGATTACCTACAATGAGCAGTTCTTC	CASQAEITYNEQFF
TRBV28	many	.	TRBJ2-7	14	TGTGCCAGCAGTGAGGGACATGTCCCCTACGAGCAGTACTTC	CASSEGHVPYEQYF
TRBV6-5	many	.	TRBJ1-6	15	TGTGCCAGCACCCTATATTCCCTCTATAATTCACCCCTCCACTTT	CASTLYSLYNSPLHF